Each of the 17 T cell receptor beta chains below was sequenced from the same sample in a study of Ad26.COV2.S vaccination and SARS-CoV-2 variants. The data were produced by immunoSEQ multiplex PCR, yet TCRdb's version contains in-frame clones alone and is incomplete. The table shows more than 400,000 clones, with around 92% occurring only once. Treatment indicated: about 20 received Ad26.COV2.S at low or high dose, single or two shots; about 5 received placebo; per-sample allocation not given. Sample collection was performed on day 63 after the first vaccine or placebo injection. Source: peripheral blood, taken in a trial of Ad26.COV2.S vaccine versus placebo. Receptor source: a person between 18 and 60 years old who received the Ad26.COV2.S COVID-19 vaccine or a placebo.

The CDR3 region is CASSFGQPGYEQYF. The DNA for the CDR3 is TGTGCCAGCAGCTTCGGACAGCCAGGCTACGAGCAGTACTTC. The chain links TRBV7-2 to TRBJ2-7, with D maybe TRBD1 (6 bases). The CDR3 totals 14 residues. CDR1 and CDR2 (germline): SGHTA, FQGNSA. Trimming took 3 bases from V and 3 from J, leaving 12 bases between them.

V and J are TRBV5-6 and TRBJ2-7; perhaps TRBD2 as D (7 bases). Trimming stripped 0 bases from V and 0 bases from J, with 16 bases between. CDR3 size: 17 residues. CDR1 SGHDT and CDR2 YYEEEE come from the germline V gene. CDR3 nucleotides: TGTGCCAGCAGCTTGGCCTACGGGGGGCCGACCTCCTACGAGCAGTACTTC. Protein sequence: CASSLAYGGPTSYEQYF.

CDR3 residues: CASSLVLQDTIYF. The CDR3 DNA sequence: TGTGCCAGCAGCTTAGTACTACAGGACACCATATATTTT. V gene TRBV11-2 combines with J gene TRBJ1-3; maybe TRBD1 (5 bases). CDR3 length: 13 residues. V was shortened by 1 base and J by 8 bases, with 9 bases between the two germline ends. From germline, CDR1 is SGHAT and CDR2 FQNNGV.

The J gene is TRBJ2-2, the V gene TRBV28; 14 nucleotides match TRBD2. The germline CDR1 and CDR2 sequences are MDHEN and SYDVKM. This CDR3 is 17 amino acids long. The J segment lost 0 bases and the V segment lost 6 bases, leaving 3 bases of the junction unmatched. DNA of the CDR3: TGTGCCAGCAGGTCGGGACTAGCGGGGGCGAACACCGGGGAGCTGTTTTTT. This translates into CASRSGLAGANTGELFF.

This sequence joins TRBV28 and TRBJ2-3; 7 nucleotides line up with TRBD2. Looked up from germline, CDR1 is MDHEN and CDR2 is SYDVKM. Unmatched junction bases numbered 6, after V lost 7 bases and J lost 2 bases. The length of the CDR3 is 14 residues. CDR3 nucleotide sequence: TGTGCCAGCATATCGGGGGGTTACACAGATACGCAGTATTTT. Its translation: CASISGGYTDTQYF.

A remark on this clone: One junction end does not reproduce the germline sequence, and a read error may be involved. The chain joins TRBV5-8 to TRBJ1-1; D may be TRBD1 (5 bases). The CDR3 sequence is 15 residues long. Germline assignment: CDR1 SGHTS and CDR2 YDEGEE. This chain's CDR3 is CASSPGDAPNTVAFF. The CDR3 bases are TGTGCCAGCAGCCCTGGGGACGCCCCCAACACTGTAGCTTTCTTT.

The chain links TRBV4-3 to TRBJ2-1; 14 bases match TRBD2. CDR1 and CDR2 from the germline V gene are LGHNA and YSLEER. The CDR3 is made up of 21 amino acids. V was clipped by 0 bases and J by 2 bases; unmatched bases: 12. CDR3 in amino acids: CASSQEGLAGALGLTYNEQFF. As DNA, the CDR3 is TGCGCCAGCAGCCAAGAGGGACTAGCGGGGGCTCTTGGTTTAACCTACAATGAGCAGTTCTTC.

This clone appeared once. This chain connects TRBV4-3 to TRBJ2-1, with TRBD1 identical over 8 bases. Looked up from germline, CDR1 is LGHNA and CDR2 is YSLEER. Trimming at V came to 6 bases and at J to 2 bases, leaving 6 bases not matched to a gene. The length of the CDR3 is 15 residues. The CDR3 is CASSPGQGPYNEQFF. The CDR3, as DNA: TGCGCCAGCAGTCCAGGACAGGGTCCCTACAATGAGCAGTTCTTC.

The rearrangement joins TRBV12-3 or TRBV12-4 to TRBJ2-1, with D possibly TRBD2 on 6 matching bases. Trimming stripped 7 bases from V and 10 bases from J, with 14 bases between. The CDR3 totals 12 residues. CDR3 protein: CASMEGLGEQFF. CDR3 nucleotides: TGTGCCAGCATGGAGGGGTTGGGGGAGCAGTTCTTC.

V usage is TRBV10-2 and J usage is TRBJ2-3, with D unresolved. CDR1 WSHSY and CDR2 SAAADI come from the germline V gene. This CDR3 is 14 amino acids long. Trimming removed 2 bases at V and 2 bases at J, with 8 bases between. CDR3 region: CASSERTVTDTQYF. The CDR3 DNA reads as TGCGCCAGCAGTGAGAGGACCGTCACAGATACGCAGTATTTT.

Of note for this clone: Other nucleotide sequences from this sample produce the same CDR3. V gene TRBV19 combines with J gene TRBJ1-1; D is ambiguous. V lost 3 bases and J lost 4, with 3 bases in between. In germline, CDR1 is LNHDA, CDR2 SQIVND (reference sequence). CDR3 length equals 11 residues. CDR3 DNA: TGTGCCAGTAGTATCGGCACTGAAGCTTTCTTT. It codes for CASSIGTEAFF.

The chain has TRBV19 and TRBJ2-1; D may be TRBD1 or TRBD2 (5 bases each). Germline V lookup: CDR1 LNHDA, CDR2 SQIVND (reference sequence). There are 15 residues in the CDR3. Trimming removed 3 bases at V and 7 bases at J, with 16 bases between. CDR3 region: CASSIYAGQGNEQFF. DNA of the CDR3: TGTGCCAGTAGTATTTATGCGGGCCAGGGAAATGAGCAGTTCTTC.

This clone showed up just once. The chain joins TRBV28 to TRBJ1-2; D call uncertain. CDR3 size: 13 residues. The germline CDR1 and CDR2 sequences are MDHEN and SYDVKM. The V and J ends lost 5 bases and 6 bases respectively, with 13 bases between them. In nucleotides, the CDR3 is TGTGCCAGCAGTCCCTTTGTCGGGGATGGCTACACCTTC. This codes for CASSPFVGDGYTF.

The CDR3 reads CASSYSGRDYEQYF. In DNA, the CDR3 is TGTGCCAGCAGTTACTCGGGCAGGGACTACGAGCAGTACTTC. The V and J genes are TRBV6-5 and TRBJ2-7, with D tentatively TRBD1 (5 bases). Germline V gives CDR1 MNHEY, CDR2 SVGAGI. The CDR3 totals 14 residues. V lost 0 bases, J lost 3 bases, and 9 bases lay in between.

This chain links TRBV6-5 with TRBJ2-7; 8 bases line up with TRBD1. This CDR3 region has 14 residues. Germline CDR1 and CDR2: MNHEY and SVGAGI. Losses at the gene ends were 7 bases for V and 5 bases for J; bases not matched to a gene: 10. The CDR3 reads CASNKQGGMDEQYF. The CDR3 DNA sequence: TGTGCCAGCAACAAACAGGGGGGCATGGACGAGCAGTACTTC.

V and J are TRBV27 and TRBJ2-7; D not resolved. Germline V CDR1 and CDR2: MNHEY, SMNVEV (reference sequence). V lost 0 bases and J lost 0, with 6 bases in between. The CDR3 spans 14 residues. Here the CDR3 reads CASSLSYGSYEQYF. CDR3 bases: TGTGCCAGCAGTTTATCGTACGGCTCCTACGAGCAGTACTTC.

The V and J genes are TRBV9 and TRBJ2-3; 8 bases are a match to TRBD1. Germline CDR1 and CDR2: SGDLS and YYNGEE. There are 14 residues in the CDR3. V lost 2 bases, J lost 4 bases, and 3 bases stayed unmatched. The CDR3: CASSVQGAPDTQYF. As DNA, the CDR3 is TGTGCCAGCAGCGTTCAGGGGGCCCCAGATACGCAGTATTTT. The variable domain in full, with the rest retrieved from reference TRBV9 and TRBJ2-3, is DSGVTQTPKHLITATGQRVTLRCSPRSGDLSVYWYQQSLDQGLQFLIQYYNGEERAKGNILERFSAQQFPDLHSELNLSSLELGDSALYFCASSVQGAPDTQYFGPGTRLTVL.